These 22 T cell receptor beta chains came from one sample sequenced in a study of blood T cell repertoires in COVID-19. The table came from immunoSEQ multiplex PCR; TCRdb's copy has only in-frame clones and leaves some out. Counted here are around 130,000 clones, 82% occurring once; the ten biggest clones make up less than 5%. Sequencing used peripheral blood. These receptors were taken from a woman older than 75 with acute or convalescent COVID-19.

The chain joins TRBV6-5 to TRBJ1-1; D is ambiguous. The CDR3 is made up of 13 amino acids. In germline, CDR1 is MNHEY, CDR2 SVGAGI. V was pared by 2 bases and J by 11 bases, with 15 bases between. The CDR3 is CASSYTRTSEAFF. The DNA for the CDR3 is TGTGCCAGCAGTTACACGCGAACGAGCGAGGCTTTCTTT.

A word on this clone: One junction end disagrees with the germline gene, perhaps due to a read error. Here the CDR3 DNA reads TGTGCCAGCAGCGTCGGCAGGGGAAATACCATATATTTT. Translation: CASSVGRGNTIYF. The rearrangement uses TRBV13 and TRBJ1-3, with D possibly matching TRBD1 (6 bases). The CDR3 is 13 residues long. In germline, CDR1 is PRHDT, CDR2 FYEKMQ (reference sequence).

The gene calls are TRBV13 and TRBJ2-7, with 9 nucleotides matching TRBD1. Germline V CDR1 and CDR2: PRHDT, FYEKMQ (reference sequence). There are 15 residues in the CDR3. With V trimmed by 5 bases and J by 3 bases, 8 bases remained unmatched. Here the CDR3 DNA reads TGTGCCAGCAGCGCCACCGGGACAGGGCACTACGAGCAGTACTTC. Protein sequence: CASSATGTGHYEQYF.

The rearrangement uses TRBV5-1 and TRBJ1-1; D not resolved. V shed 0 bases and J shed 0 bases, with 9 bases lying between them. The germline V gene has CDR1 SGHRS and CDR2 YFSETQ. The CDR3 runs to 15 residues. CDR3 residues: CASSLVTGMNTEAFF. CDR3 nucleotide sequence: TGCGCCAGCAGCTTGGTGACGGGGATGAACACTGAAGCTTTCTTT.

The V call is TRBV15, the J call TRBJ2-3, with TRBD1 matching over 7 bases. Germline assignment: CDR1 LNHNV and CDR2 YYDKDF (reference sequence). The J segment lost 3 bases and the V segment lost 3 bases, leaving 9 bases of the junction unmatched. The CDR3 runs 16 residues. The CDR3 is CATSSVGGLGTDTQYF. The CDR3 DNA is TGTGCCACCAGCAGTGTAGGGGGCTTAGGGACAGATACGCAGTATTTT.

This clone was counted a few times. This rearrangement joins TRBV11-2 to TRBJ2-7, with 10 bases lining up with TRBD2. Germline CDR1 is SGHAT and CDR2 is FQNNGV. With 2 bases clipped from V and 3 bases from J, the junction kept 4 bases outside the gene matches. CDR3 length equals 15 residues. This CDR3 reads CASSLLAGEHYEQYF. The CDR3 nucleotides are TGTGCCAGCAGCTTACTAGCGGGAGAGCACTACGAGCAGTACTTC.

The chain couples TRBV6-1 to TRBJ1-1; D is undetermined. Trimming removed 2 bases at V and 1 base at J, with 5 bases between. The CDR3 is 13 amino acids. Looked up from germline, CDR1 is MNHNS and CDR2 is SASEGT. The CDR3: CASSEQKNTEAFF. CDR3 sequence (DNA): TGTGCCAGCAGTGAACAGAAGAACACTGAAGCTTTCTTT.

The gene calls are TRBV2 and TRBJ2-2; weak D call: TRBD2 (7 bases). The CDR3 loop spans 15 amino acids. V was trimmed by 4 bases and J by 4 bases, leaving 13 bases between them. CDR1 and CDR2 from the germline V gene are SNHLY and FYNNEI. CDR3: CASSGNREGTGELFF. The CDR3 DNA reads as TGTGCCAGCAGTGGAAACAGGGAGGGCACCGGGGAGCTGTTTTTT.

The V gene is TRBV5-6, the J gene TRBJ2-1; 11 positions agree with TRBD2. Germline CDR1 and CDR2: SGHDT and YYEEEE. This CDR3 is 19 amino acids long. With V trimmed by 4 bases and J by 3 bases, 15 bases remained unmatched. CDR3 DNA sequence: TGTGCCAGCAGCATGGGGACACTGGGACTAGCGGCCCTCTACAATGAGCAGTTCTTC. Translating it yields CASSMGTLGLAALYNEQFF.

V gene TRBV7-9 combines with J gene TRBJ2-5; D is perhaps TRBD2 (5 bases). The V end lost 5 bases, the J end lost 1 base, and 11 bases lay between the germline ends. Germline V CDR1 and CDR2: SEHNR, FQNEAQ (reference sequence). CDR3 length: 14 residues. The CDR3 region is CASSRPLAQETQYF. CDR3 nucleotide sequence: TGTGCCAGCAGCCGCCCCCTAGCCCAAGAGACCCAGTACTTC. Drawing the rest from reference TRBV7-9 and TRBJ2-5, the complete variable domain is DTGVSQNPRHKITKRGQNVTFRCDPISEHNRLYWYRQTLGQGPEFLTYFQNEAQLEKSRLLSDRFSAERPKGSFSTLEIQRTEQGDSAMYLCASSRPLAQETQYFGPGTRLLVL.

The chain couples TRBV28 to TRBJ1-2, with a weak D call TRBD1 (5 bases). Looked up from germline, CDR1 is MDHEN and CDR2 is SYDVKM. The CDR3 length is 12 residues. Between the trimmed V and J ends, which lost 5 bases and 8 bases, there was a span of 12 bases. In nucleotides, the CDR3 is TGTGCCAGCAGTCTAGACAGTCGAGGCTACACCTTC. Its translation: CASSLDSRGYTF.

This clone was recorded only once. The chain is built from TRBV28 and TRBJ2-6; 7 bases match TRBD1. This CDR3 is built from 17 residues. Per the germline V gene, CDR1 is MDHEN and CDR2 is SYDVKM. J was trimmed by 0 bases and V by 3 bases; bases with no gene match: 5. The CDR3 region is CASSFGTASSGANVLTF. The CDR3 DNA sequence: TGTGCCAGCAGTTTTGGGACAGCGAGCTCTGGGGCCAACGTCCTGACTTTC. The full variable domain, completed using reference TRBV28 and TRBJ2-6, is DVKVTQSSRYLVKRTGEKVFLECVQDMDHENMFWYRQDPGLGLRLIYFSYDVKMKEKGDIPEGYSVSREKKERFSLILESASTNQTSMYLCASSFGTASSGANVLTFGAGSRLTVL.

This clone was seen a single time. This chain connects TRBV5-1 to TRBJ2-5, with no clear D. V was clipped by 0 bases and J by 2 bases, with 11 bases between them. Germline loops: CDR1 SGHRS, CDR2 YFSETQ. This CDR3 region has 15 residues. The CDR3 loop reads CASSLGMGYQETQYF. The CDR3 coding sequence is TGCGCCAGCAGCTTGGGAATGGGCTATCAAGAGACCCAGTACTTC.

V usage is TRBV11-2 and J usage is TRBJ2-3; TRBD1 might be the D (6 bases). Trimming took 2 bases from V and 1 from J, leaving 10 bases between them. CDR1 SGHAT and CDR2 FQNNGV come from the germline V gene. The CDR3 has 15 residues. DNA of the CDR3: TGTGCCAGCAGCTTAAACAGGGTGGGCACAGATACGCAGTATTTT. Its protein product is CASSLNRVGTDTQYF. Full variable domain (rest looked up from reference TRBV11-2 and TRBJ2-3): EAGVAQSPRYKIIEKRQSVAFWCNPISGHATLYWYQQILGQGPKLLIQFQNNGVVDDSQLPKDRFSAERLKGVDSTLKIQPAKLEDSAVYLCASSLNRVGTDTQYFGPGTRLTVL.

Only one count was recorded for this clone. CDR3 protein: CASSTSATYNEQFF. CDR3 nucleotide sequence: TGTGCCAGCAGCACTAGCGCAACCTACAATGAGCAGTTCTTC. The chain uses TRBV6-5 and TRBJ2-1; 7 nucleotides align to TRBD2. The trim removed 6 bases at V and 2 bases at J, leaving 4 bases unmatched. CDR1 and CDR2 (germline): MNHEY, SVGAGI. The CDR3 is 14 amino acids.

This clone was detected only a few times. The rearrangement uses TRBV2 and TRBJ1-4, with 9 bases matching TRBD1. The V gene end was trimmed by 7 bases and the J gene end by 8 bases; junction bases not matched to a gene: 5. The CDR3 has 13 residues. Per the germline V gene, CDR1 is SNHLY and CDR2 is FYNNEI. CDR3 nucleotide sequence: TGTGCCAGCAAGGACAGGGGCCCAGAAAAACTGTTTTTT. This codes for CASKDRGPEKLFF.

This chain connects TRBV11-2 to TRBJ2-3, with 11 bases lining up with TRBD2. This CDR3 comprises 16 residues. From germline, CDR1 is SGHAT and CDR2 FQNNGV. Trimming cost V 5 bases and J 3 bases; bases outside gene matches: 7. Here the CDR3 DNA reads TGTGCCAGCAGCGTTAGCGGGGGGGCAGGAACAGATACGCAGTATTTT. The encoded protein is CASSVSGGAGTDTQYF.

The chain carries TRBV5-5 and TRBJ2-5, with no clear D. This CDR3 region has 16 residues. Germline CDR1 SGHKS, CDR2 YYEKEE (reference sequence). Trimming took 0 bases from V and 0 from J, leaving 12 bases between them. CDR3 coding DNA: TGTGCCAGCAGCTTGGAATCTTTCCTTGACCAAGAGACCCAGTACTTC. It translates to CASSLESFLDQETQYF.

This chain joins TRBV2 and TRBJ1-4; 9 bases map to TRBD1. V was clipped by 3 bases and J by 7 bases; unmatched bases: 15. Germline-derived CDR1 and CDR2 are SNHLY and FYNNEI. The CDR3 consists of 18 residues. The CDR3 reads CASSDPLPTGGRGEKLFF. The CDR3 DNA follows: TGTGCCAGCAGTGACCCACTACCCACAGGGGGCCGGGGTGAAAAACTGTTTTTT.

The genes are TRBV5-4 and TRBJ1-2, with 7 bases fitting TRBD1. Germline V gene sequence: CDR1 SGHNT, CDR2 YYREEE (reference sequence). The CDR3 contains 14 residues. V shed 2 bases and J 5 bases; nucleotides not matched to a gene: 6. The CDR3 nucleotides are TGTGCCAGCAGCTTACAGGGGACCCCTTATGGCTACACCTTC. Translation: CASSLQGTPYGYTF.

This chain joins TRBV28 and TRBJ1-1; perhaps TRBD1 as D (6 bases). The CDR3 has 15 amino acids. V lost 8 bases and J 1 base, leaving 17 bases between the germline ends. Germline CDR1 MDHEN, CDR2 SYDVKM. CDR3 sequence: CASLNLQGSNTEAFF. The CDR3 nucleotides are TGTGCCAGCCTAAATCTTCAGGGGTCGAACACTGAAGCTTTCTTT.

This rearrangement joins TRBV2 to TRBJ2-3; possible D gene TRBD2, 6 bases. This CDR3 has 16 amino acids. Germline loops: CDR1 SNHLY, CDR2 FYNNEI. Trimming took 1 base from V and 1 from J, leaving 12 bases between them. The CDR3 DNA sequence: TGTGCCAGCAGTGAAGATGGCGGGGTAGGCACAGATACGCAGTATTTT. It yields the protein CASSEDGGVGTDTQYF.